A selection of T cell receptor beta chains follows, all from one sample in a study of OX40 agonist ivuxolimab in advanced cancers. The method was immunoSEQ multiplex PCR; TCRdb's version includes in-frame clones alone and lacks a portion of them. The repertoire has under 85,000 clones, over 70% of them found once; the top ten carry more than 0.5%. The sample consisted of CD4+ or CD8+ T cells sorted from blood, taken in a trial of the OX40 agonist ivuxolimab. These TCRs come from an adult with an advanced solid tumor such as melanoma, head and neck, liver or kidney cancer. CDR3s include the opening cysteine and the closing phenylalanine or tryptophan. A D gene is named only where the DNA matches it firmly. Size is omitted from some rows. Given values are once, few, many or a class for expanded clones.

TRBJ2-5	13	TRBV30	NA	NA	TGTGCCTGGATCCCGTCGGGCAAAGAGACCCAGTACTTC	CAWIPSGKETQYF
TRBJ1-1	15	TRBV4-1	NA	NA	TGCGCCAGCAGCCAAGATAGCGGACAGAGGGGTGGAGCTTTCTTT	CASSQDSGQRGGAFF
TRBJ1-6	16	TRBV7-2	NA	NA	TGTGCCAGCAGCCCAATAGGGCGGATTTATAATTCACCCCTCCACTTT	CASSPIGRIYNSPLHF
TRBJ2-7	14	TRBV10-3	TRBD2	NA	TGTGCCATCAGGGCTACTAGCGGGAGCTACGAGCAGTACTTC	CAIRATSGSYEQYF
TRBJ1-1	14	TRBV7-2	TRBD1	NA	TGTGCCAGCAGCTTAGGCCCGGGACAGCCTGAAGCTTTCTTT	CASSLGPGQPEAFF
TRBJ2-7	15	TRBV4-1	NA	many	TGCGCCAGCAGCCAAGGGAACAAGAAATTCTACGAGCAGTACTTC	CASSQGNKKFYEQYF
TRBJ1-1	16	TRBV5-1	NA	NA	TGCGCCAGCAGGGCCGGGGCGGCACAGCAGAACACTGAAGCTTTCTTT	CASRAGAAQQNTEAFF
TRBJ1-1	13	TRBV6-4	NA	few	TGTGCCAGCAGCGTACTGTCGGGCACTGAAGCTTTCTTT	CASSVLSGTEAFF
TRBJ2-2	15	TRBV6-5	NA	NA	TGTGCCAGCAGTTACCGGGGACAAACAACCGGGGAGCTGTTTTTT	CASSYRGQTTGELFF
TRBJ2-5	14	TRBV10-2	NA	NA	TGCGCCAGCAGGGTAGGCACTCTAACAGGGACCCAGTACTTC	CASRVGTLTGTQYF
TRBJ2-7	17	TRBV5-8	TRBD1	NA	TGTGCCAGCAGCTTGGAGCGGATTCGGGACAGGGCCTACGAGCAGTACTTC	CASSLERIRDRAYEQYF
TRBJ2-3	13	TRBV10-1	NA	NA	TGCGCCAGCAGCGCTTCAGGCACAGATACGCAGTATTTT	CASSASGTDTQYF
TRBJ2-3	15	TRBV5-1	NA	NA	TGCGCCAGCAGCTTGGGGTGGAGCTCCACAGATACGCAGTATTTT	CASSLGWSSTDTQYF
TRBJ1-2	13	TRBV5-6	NA	NA	TGTGCCAGCAGGGGACTGGTTCCCTATGGCTACACCTTC	CASRGLVPYGYTF
TRBJ2-3	14	TRBV5-1	TRBD2	NA	TGCGCCAGCAGCTTGGCCGGCGGGAGCGATACGCAGTATTTT	CASSLAGGSDTQYF
TRBJ2-3	14	TRBV5-4	NA	NA	TGTGCCAGCAGCGATTTACAACTGAGGGATACGCAGTATTTT	CASSDLQLRDTQYF
TRBJ1-2	16	TRBV28	TRBD1	NA	TGTGCCAGCAGTCCCTCGAAAGGACAGGGCTACTATGGCTACACCTTC	CASSPSKGQGYYGYTF
TRBJ1-6	15	TRBV7-6	TRBD1	NA	TGTGCCAGCAGCCCTACGACAGGGAGCAATTCACCCCTCCACTTT	CASSPTTGSNSPLHF
TRBJ1-5	13	TRBV30	NA	once	TGTGCCTGGAGTACGGAGGGGGGTCAGCCCCAGCATTTT	CAWSTEGGQPQHF
TRBJ2-7	13	TRBV19	TRBD2	NA	TGTGCCAGCGTCCCACTAGCGGGAGGGGAGCAGTACTTC	CASVPLAGGEQYF
TRBJ2-7	13	TRBV7-6	NA	once	TGTGCCAGCAGCTGGGGACGGTCCTACGAGCAGTACTTC	CASSWGRSYEQYF
TRBJ1-6	13	TRBV11-3	NA	few	TGTGCCAGCAGCTTATACGCGGATTCACCCCTCCACTTT	CASSLYADSPLHF
TRBJ1-1	13	TRBV7-6	NA	once	TGTGCCAGCCTTAGACAGCAGAACACTGAAGCTTTCTTT	CASLRQQNTEAFF
TRBJ2-1	15	TRBV10-1	TRBD2	NA	TGCGCCAGCAGTGAAGCGGGAGTATCTTACAATGAGCAGTTCTTC	CASSEAGVSYNEQFF
TRBJ1-1	15	TRBV10-3	NA	NA	TGTGCCATCAGTGCCGCCGGTCGGGGGAACACTGAAGCTTTCTTT	CAISAAGRGNTEAFF
TRBJ2-1	18	TRBV27	NA	NA	TGTGCCAGCAGTTCTCAACGGGGACTCAGGAGCTCCTACAATGAGCAGTTCTTC	CASSSQRGLRSSYNEQFF
TRBJ2-7	13	TRBV4-3	TRBD1	NA	TGCGCCAGCAGCCTTGGACAGGGCGACGAGCAGTACTTC	CASSLGQGDEQYF
TRBJ2-7	12	TRBV7-9	NA	NA	TGTGCCAGCAGCTTAGAAGCCTACGAGCAGTACTTC	CASSLEAYEQYF
TRBJ1-5	15	TRBV6-1	TRBD1	NA	TGTGCCAGCAGACGAGACAGGGGCTTCGATCAGCCCCAGCATTTT	CASRRDRGFDQPQHF
TRBJ2-2	13	TRBV9	NA	NA	TGTGCCAGCAGCGTTGATCAGGGCGGGGAGCTGTTTTTT	CASSVDQGGELFF
TRBJ1-2	14	TRBV6-5	NA	NA	TGTGCCAGCAGATTGGGACCGAAGGTAGAGGACTACACCTTC	CASRLGPKVEDYTF
TRBJ1-4	18	TRBV7-6	TRBD1	NA	TGTGCCAGCAGCTTAGCGTGGGAGCAGGGGGAGAGTAATGAAAAACTGTTTTTT	CASSLAWEQGESNEKLFF
TRBJ1-1	14	TRBV19	TRBD1	NA	TGTGCCAGTACCCGGACAGGGGTTTTCACTGAAGCTTTCTTT	CASTRTGVFTEAFF
TRBJ1-5	14	TRBV6-6	TRBD1	NA	TGTGCCAGCAGCACCAGGGGGCCAAATCAGCCCCAGCATTTT	CASSTRGPNQPQHF
TRBJ2-1	14	TRBV6-1	NA	NA	TGTGCCAGCAGTAACTTTAGAATTGCCAATGAGCAGTTCTTC	CASSNFRIANEQFF
TRBJ2-3	14	TRBV5-1	NA	NA	TGCGCCAGCAGGTGGGGGCCTAGCACAGATACGCAGTATTTT	CASRWGPSTDTQYF
TRBJ2-5	12	TRBV2	NA	NA	TGTGCCAGCAGTGATCAGGTCGGGACCCAGTACTTC	CASSDQVGTQYF
TRBJ1-2	13	TRBV6-5	NA	NA	TGTGCCAGCAGTTACGGGCAGGTCTATGGCCACACCTTC	CASSYGQVYGHTF
TRBJ2-1	13	TRBV2	NA	NA	TGTGCCAGCAGTCCTACAGGGTACAATGAGCAGTTCTTC	CASSPTGYNEQFF
TRBJ2-7	14	TRBV5-1	TRBD2	once	TGCGCCAGCAGCCTTCTAGCGGGGGACTACGAGCAGTACTTC	CASSLLAGDYEQYF
TRBJ1-2	12	TRBV5-1	NA	few	TGCGCCAGCGGAGGGCAAAGTGGTGGCTACACCTTC	CASGGQSGGYTF
TRBJ1-4	12	TRBV4-1	NA	NA	TGCGCCAGCAGCCAAGATACGGAAAAACTGTTTTTT	CASSQDTEKLFF
TRBJ2-7	15	TRBV27	NA	NA	TGTGCCAGCAGCCGGACGGAGGCTACCTCCTACGAGCAGTACTTC	CASSRTEATSYEQYF